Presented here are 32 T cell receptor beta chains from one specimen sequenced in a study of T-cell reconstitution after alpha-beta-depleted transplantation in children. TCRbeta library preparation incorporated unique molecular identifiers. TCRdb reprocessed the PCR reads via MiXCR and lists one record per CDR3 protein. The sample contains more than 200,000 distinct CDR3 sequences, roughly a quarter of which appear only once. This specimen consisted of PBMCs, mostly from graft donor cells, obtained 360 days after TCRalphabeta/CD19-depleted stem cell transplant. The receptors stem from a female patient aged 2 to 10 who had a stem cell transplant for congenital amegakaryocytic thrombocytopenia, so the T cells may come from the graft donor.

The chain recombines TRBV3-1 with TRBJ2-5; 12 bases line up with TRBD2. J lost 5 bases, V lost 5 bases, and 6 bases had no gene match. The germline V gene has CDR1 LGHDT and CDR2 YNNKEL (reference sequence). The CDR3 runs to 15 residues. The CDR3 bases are TGTGCCAGCAGCAAAGCCGGGACTAGCGGGGAGACCCAGTACTTC. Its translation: CASSKAGTSGETQYF.

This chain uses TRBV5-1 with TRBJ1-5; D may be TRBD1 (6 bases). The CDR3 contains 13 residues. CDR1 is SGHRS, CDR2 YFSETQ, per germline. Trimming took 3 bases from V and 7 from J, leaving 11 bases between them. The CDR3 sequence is CASSSGAGQPQHF. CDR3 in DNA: TGCGCCAGCAGCTCAGGGGCTGGGCAGCCCCAGCATTTT.

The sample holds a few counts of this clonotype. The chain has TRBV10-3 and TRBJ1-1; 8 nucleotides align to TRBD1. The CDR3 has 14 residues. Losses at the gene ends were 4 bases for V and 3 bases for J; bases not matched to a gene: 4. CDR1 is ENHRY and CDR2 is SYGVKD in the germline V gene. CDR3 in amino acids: CAISGQGAYTEAFF. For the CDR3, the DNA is TGTGCCATCAGTGGCCAGGGGGCCTACACTGAAGCTTTCTTT.

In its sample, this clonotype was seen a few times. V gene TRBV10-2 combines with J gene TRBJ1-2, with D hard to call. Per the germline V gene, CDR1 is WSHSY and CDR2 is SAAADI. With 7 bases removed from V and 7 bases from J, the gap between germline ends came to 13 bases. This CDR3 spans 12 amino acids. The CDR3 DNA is TGCGCCAGCACCGGGTCCCCGGTTGGCTACACCTTC. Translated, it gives CASTGSPVGYTF.

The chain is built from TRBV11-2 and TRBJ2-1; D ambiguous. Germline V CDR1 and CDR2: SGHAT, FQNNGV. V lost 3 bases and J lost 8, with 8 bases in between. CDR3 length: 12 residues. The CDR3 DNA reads TGTGCCAGCAGCTTCCAGTATCATGAGCAGTTCTTC. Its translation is CASSFQYHEQFF.

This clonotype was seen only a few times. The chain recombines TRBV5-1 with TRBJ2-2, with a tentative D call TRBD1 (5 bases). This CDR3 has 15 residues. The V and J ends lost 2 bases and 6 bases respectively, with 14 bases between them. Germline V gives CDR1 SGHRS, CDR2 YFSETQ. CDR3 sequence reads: CASSFDAGLSGELFF. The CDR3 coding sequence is TGCGCCAGCAGCTTCGATGCAGGGTTGTCCGGGGAGCTGTTTTTT.

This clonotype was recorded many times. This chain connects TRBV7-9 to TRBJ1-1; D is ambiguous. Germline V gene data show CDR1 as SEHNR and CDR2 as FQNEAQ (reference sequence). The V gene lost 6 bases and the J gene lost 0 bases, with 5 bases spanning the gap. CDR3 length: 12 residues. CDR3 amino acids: CASSLLNTEAFF. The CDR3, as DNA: TGTGCCAGCAGTTTATTGAACACTGAAGCTTTCTTT.

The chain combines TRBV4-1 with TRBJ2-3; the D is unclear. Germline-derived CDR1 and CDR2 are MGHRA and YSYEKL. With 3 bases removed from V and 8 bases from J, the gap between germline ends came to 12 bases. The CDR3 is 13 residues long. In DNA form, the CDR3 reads TGCGCCAGCAGCCATCCGCTTGGCGGTACGCAGTATTTT. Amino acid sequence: CASSHPLGGTQYF.

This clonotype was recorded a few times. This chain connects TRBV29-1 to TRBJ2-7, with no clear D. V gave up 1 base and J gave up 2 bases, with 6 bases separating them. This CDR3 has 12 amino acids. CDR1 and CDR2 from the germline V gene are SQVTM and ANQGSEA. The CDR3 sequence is CSVEAGTYEQYF. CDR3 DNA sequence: TGCAGCGTTGAAGCAGGCACCTACGAGCAGTACTTC.

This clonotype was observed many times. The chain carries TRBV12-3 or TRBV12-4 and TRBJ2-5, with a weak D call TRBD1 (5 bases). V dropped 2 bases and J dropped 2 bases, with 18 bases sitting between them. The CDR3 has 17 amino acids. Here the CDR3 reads CASSLRISDTRQETQYF. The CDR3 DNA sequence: TGTGCCAGCAGTTTACGAATTTCGGACACCCGACAAGAGACCCAGTACTTC.

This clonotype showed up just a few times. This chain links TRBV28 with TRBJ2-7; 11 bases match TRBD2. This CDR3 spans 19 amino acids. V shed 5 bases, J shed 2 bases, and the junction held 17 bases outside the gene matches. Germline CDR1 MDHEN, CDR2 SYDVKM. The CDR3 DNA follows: TGTGCCAGCAGTACAACAGGGCTCCCTAGCGGGGGGAGAACCTACGAGCAGTACTTC. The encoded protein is CASSTTGLPSGGRTYEQYF.

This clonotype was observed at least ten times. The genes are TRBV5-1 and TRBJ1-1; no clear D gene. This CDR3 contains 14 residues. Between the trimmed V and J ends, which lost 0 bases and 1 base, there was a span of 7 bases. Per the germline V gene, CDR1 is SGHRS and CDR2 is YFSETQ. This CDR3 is CASSLDWENTEAFF. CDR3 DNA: TGCGCCAGCAGCTTGGATTGGGAGAACACTGAAGCTTTCTTT.

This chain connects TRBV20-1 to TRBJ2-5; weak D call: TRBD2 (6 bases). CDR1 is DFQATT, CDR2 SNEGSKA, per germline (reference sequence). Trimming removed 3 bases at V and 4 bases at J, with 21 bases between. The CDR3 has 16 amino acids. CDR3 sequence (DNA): TGCAGTGCTAGGGGACTTGGGGAGGCAGTCAGAGAGACCCAGTACTTC. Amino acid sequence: CSARGLGEAVRETQYF.

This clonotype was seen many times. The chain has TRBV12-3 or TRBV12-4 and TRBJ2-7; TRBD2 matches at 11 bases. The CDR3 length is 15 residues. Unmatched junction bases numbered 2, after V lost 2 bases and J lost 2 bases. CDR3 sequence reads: CASSLRLAGTYEQYF. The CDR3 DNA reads TGTGCCAGCAGTTTACGACTAGCGGGAACCTACGAGCAGTACTTC.

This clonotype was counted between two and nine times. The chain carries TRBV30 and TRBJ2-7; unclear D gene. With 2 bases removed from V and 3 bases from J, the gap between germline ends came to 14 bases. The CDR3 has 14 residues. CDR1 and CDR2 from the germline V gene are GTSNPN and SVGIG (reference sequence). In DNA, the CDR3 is TGTGCCTGGAGTAGGGCCCCTACACACTACGAGCAGTACTTC. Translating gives CAWSRAPTHYEQYF.

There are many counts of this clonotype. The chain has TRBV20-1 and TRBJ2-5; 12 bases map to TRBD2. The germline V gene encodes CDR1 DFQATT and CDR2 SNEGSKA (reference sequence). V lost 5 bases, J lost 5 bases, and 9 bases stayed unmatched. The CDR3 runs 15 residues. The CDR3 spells CSALTSGGARETQYF. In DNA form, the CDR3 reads TGCAGTGCTCTGACTAGCGGGGGAGCAAGGGAGACCCAGTACTTC.

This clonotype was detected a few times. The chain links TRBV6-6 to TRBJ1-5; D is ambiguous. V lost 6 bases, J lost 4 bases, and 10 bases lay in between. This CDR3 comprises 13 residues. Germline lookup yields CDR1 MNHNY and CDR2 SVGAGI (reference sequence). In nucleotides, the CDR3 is TGTGCCAGCAGCAATCAGGTTAATCAGCCCCAGCATTTT. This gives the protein CASSNQVNQPQHF.

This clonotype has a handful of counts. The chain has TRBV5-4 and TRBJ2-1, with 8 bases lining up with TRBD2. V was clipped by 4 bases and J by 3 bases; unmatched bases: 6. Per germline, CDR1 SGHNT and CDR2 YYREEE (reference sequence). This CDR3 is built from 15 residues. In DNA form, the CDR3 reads TGTGCCAGCAGCGAATCGGGACTAGGCTACAATGAGCAGTTCTTC. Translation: CASSESGLGYNEQFF. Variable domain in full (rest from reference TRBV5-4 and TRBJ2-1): ETGVTQSPTHLIKTRGQQVTLRCSSQSGHNTVSWYQQALGQGPQFIFQYYREEENGRGNFPPRFSGLQFPNYSSELNVNALELDDSALYLCASSESGLGYNEQFFGPGTRLTVL.

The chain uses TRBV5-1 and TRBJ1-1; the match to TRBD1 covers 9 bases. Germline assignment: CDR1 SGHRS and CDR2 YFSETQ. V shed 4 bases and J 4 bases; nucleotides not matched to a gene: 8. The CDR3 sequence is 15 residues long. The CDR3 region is CASSLGQGRRTEAFF. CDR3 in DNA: TGCGCCAGCAGCCTGGGACAGGGACGCCGCACTGAAGCTTTCTTT.

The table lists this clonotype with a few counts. The CDR3 nucleotides are TGTGCCAGCAGCTTAGTCGTTTCAGACTACTATGGCTACACCTTC. It specifies CASSLVVSDYYGYTF. This chain connects TRBV7-9 to TRBJ1-2; D not resolved. The CDR3 loop spans 15 amino acids. V lost 1 base, J lost 3 bases, and 12 bases lay in between. CDR1 is SEHNR, CDR2 FQNEAQ, per germline (reference sequence).

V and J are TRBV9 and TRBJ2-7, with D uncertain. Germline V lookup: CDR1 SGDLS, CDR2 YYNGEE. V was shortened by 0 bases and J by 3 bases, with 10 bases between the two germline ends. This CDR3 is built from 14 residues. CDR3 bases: TGTGCCAGCAGCGTAGGGACCGACAACTACGAGCAGTACTTC. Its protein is CASSVGTDNYEQYF.

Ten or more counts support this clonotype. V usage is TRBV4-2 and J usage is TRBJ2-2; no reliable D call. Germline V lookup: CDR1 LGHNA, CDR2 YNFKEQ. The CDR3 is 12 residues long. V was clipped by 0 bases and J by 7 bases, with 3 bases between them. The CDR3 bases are TGTGCCAGCAGCCAAGATGACGGGGAGCTGTTTTTT. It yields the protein CASSQDDGELFF.

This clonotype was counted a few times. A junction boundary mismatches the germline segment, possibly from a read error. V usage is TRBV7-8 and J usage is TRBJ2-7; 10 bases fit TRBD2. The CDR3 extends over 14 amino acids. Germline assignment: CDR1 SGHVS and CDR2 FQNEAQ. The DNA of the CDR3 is TGTGCCAGCAGCCTAGCGGGAGACTCCTACGAGCAGTACTTC. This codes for CASSLAGDSYEQYF.

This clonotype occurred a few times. CDR3: CASSHGPGSSYEQYF. In DNA, the CDR3 is TGTGCCAGCAGCCATGGGCCCGGGAGCTCCTACGAGCAGTACTTC. This chain joins TRBV3-1 and TRBJ2-7; tentative D call: TRBD2 (6 bases). V gave up 3 bases and J gave up 0 bases, with 12 bases separating them. From germline, CDR1 is LGHDT and CDR2 YNNKEL (reference sequence). The CDR3 covers 15 residues.

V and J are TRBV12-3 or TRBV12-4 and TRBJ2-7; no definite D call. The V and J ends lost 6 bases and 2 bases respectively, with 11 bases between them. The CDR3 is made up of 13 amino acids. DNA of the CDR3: TGTGCCAGCAGCCTCGGACCAACCTACGAGCAGTACTTC. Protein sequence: CASSLGPTYEQYF.

The CDR3 DNA reads as TGTGCCAGCAGTTTCGGGCGGTTGAGGGAGCAGTACTTC. Protein product: CASSFGRLREQYF. The chain combines TRBV28 with TRBJ2-7; D unresolved. The germline V and J ends were trimmed by 3 bases and 7 bases, with 13 bases remaining between them. Germline CDR1 and CDR2: MDHEN and SYDVKM. CDR3 size: 13 residues.

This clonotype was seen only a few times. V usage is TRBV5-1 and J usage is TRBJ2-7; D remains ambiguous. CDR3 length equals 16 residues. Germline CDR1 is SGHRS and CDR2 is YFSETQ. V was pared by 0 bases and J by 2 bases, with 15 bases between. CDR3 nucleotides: TGCGCCAGCAGCTTGGAGCCTTTGGTGGGGACCTACGAGCAGTACTTC. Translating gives CASSLEPLVGTYEQYF.

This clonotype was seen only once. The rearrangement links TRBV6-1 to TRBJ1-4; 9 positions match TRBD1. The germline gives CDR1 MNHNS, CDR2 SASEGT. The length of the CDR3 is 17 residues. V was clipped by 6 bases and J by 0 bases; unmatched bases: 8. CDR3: CASSLGQGPATNEKLFF. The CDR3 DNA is TGTGCCAGCAGCCTTGGACAGGGGCCAGCAACTAATGAAAAACTGTTTTTT.

The DNA of the CDR3 is TGCGCCAGCAGCCTAGTGACAGGGGACTACGAGCAGTACTTC. Protein product: CASSLVTGDYEQYF. The rearrangement links TRBV5-1 to TRBJ2-7; TRBD1 agrees at 8 bases. Germline V CDR1 and CDR2: SGHRS, YFSETQ. V shed 4 bases and J 3 bases; nucleotides not matched to a gene: 6. This CDR3 is 14 amino acids long.

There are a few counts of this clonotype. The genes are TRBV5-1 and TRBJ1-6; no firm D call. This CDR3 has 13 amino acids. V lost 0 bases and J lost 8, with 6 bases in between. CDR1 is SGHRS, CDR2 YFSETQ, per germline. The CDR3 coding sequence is TGCGCCAGCAGCTTGGATGGAGATTCACCCCTCCACTTT. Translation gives CASSLDGDSPLHF.

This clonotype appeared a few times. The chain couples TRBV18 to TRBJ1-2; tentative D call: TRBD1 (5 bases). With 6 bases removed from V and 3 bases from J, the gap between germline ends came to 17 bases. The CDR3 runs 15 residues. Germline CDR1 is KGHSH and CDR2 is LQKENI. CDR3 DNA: TGTGCCAGCTCTCCGGGACGCACCAATGACTATGGCTACACCTTC. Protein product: CASSPGRTNDYGYTF.

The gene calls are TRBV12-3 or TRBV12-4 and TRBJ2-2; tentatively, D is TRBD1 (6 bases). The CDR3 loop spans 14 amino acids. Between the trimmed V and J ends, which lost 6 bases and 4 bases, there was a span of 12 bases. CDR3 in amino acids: CASRLTGTTGELFF. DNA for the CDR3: TGTGCCAGCAGATTAACAGGGACCACCGGGGAGCTGTTTTTT.